The entry below gives a single T cell receptor beta chain sequence along with its context. Its matching antigen is unknown. Trimming left V 7 bases short and J 8 bases short, with 26 bases between. CDR1 is SEHNR, CDR2 FQNEAQ, per germline (reference sequence). The CDR3 covers 16 residues. The data derive from a study of graft-versus-host responses after intestinal transplantation. Study summary: Recipients underwent multivisceral, liver-intestinal, or isolated intestinal transplants. Recipients uniformly received anti-thymocyte globulin induction, followed by tacrolimus and steroids for approximately 3 years.

Profiled with immunoSEQ multiplex PCR; TCRdb holds only in-frame clones, not every one. The sample contains about 90,000 clones, roughly 90% of which appear only once. Study findings and constraints: Peak levels of circulating GvH clones tracked with early post-transplant HvG declines. Among recipient marrow samples, GvH clones were found; some appeared first in ileum or blood.

This clonotype originated in a human donor who received an intestinal transplant. The J gene is TRBJ1-2, the V gene TRBV7-9; D is perhaps TRBD1 (6 bases). The sample here was unstimulated CD8+ T cells sorted from spleen or lymph node cells, taken before intestinal transplant. CDR3 bases: TGTGCCAGCACCAGCTTGTCCGACAGGCCCCAAAGAGGCTACACCTTC. Protein sequence: CASTSLSDRPQRGYTF.